This TCR beta chain came from a study of CXCR3-negative and CXCR3-positive naive CD8 T cells. Study-wide context: Per library, roughly 1.6 +/- 0.3 million reads; about 135 million TRB reads overall.

General study findings and limits: The authors found comparable surface CD5 between naive subsets and inferred TCR strength from TRB CDR3 properties. Naive subsets were similarly diverse, while memory CD8+ repertoires were much less diverse. Naive CXCR3-positive and CXCR3-negative cells shared TRBV-TRBJ usage; memory cells diverged.

To note about this clonotype: Its antigen is not known.

Each TRB cDNA library was prepared by 5' RACE (with UMI labels). TCRdb reprocessed the 5' RACE reads and stores each CDR3 protein as one record, lacking DNA. This table holds about 62,000 distinct CDR3 sequences. This sequence originates from a human donor in good health. Some clones in this sample may be carry-over from other donors' samples. Sequences were obtained from naive CXCR3- CD8+ T cells from blood. Subset: CD45RO-CCR7+CD27+CD95- naive CD8+ T cells lacking CXCR3 (TNR3-).

The CDR3 loop is CASSYGRTSWGSGANVLTF. The V call is TRBV6-6, the J call TRBJ2-6. The CDR3 runs to 19 residues. Germline V CDR1 and CDR2: MNHNY, SVGAGI (reference sequence).